The next 23 T cell receptor beta chains were all read from a single sample in a study of blood T cell repertoires in COVID-19. The assay was immunoSEQ multiplex PCR, and TCRdb's table has in-frame clones only and misses some. The sample carries some 12,000 clones, over 85% recorded once. Sequences were obtained from peripheral blood. All receptors derive from a man in his 70s with active COVID-19.

The rearrangement uses TRBV5-1 and TRBJ2-5, with 9 bases identical to TRBD2. Germline lookup yields CDR1 SGHRS and CDR2 YFSETQ. V lost 0 bases to trimming and J lost 5 bases; unmatched junction nucleotides: 8. The CDR3 contains 16 residues. CDR3: CASSLGWVSGGETQYF. In DNA form, the CDR3 reads TGCGCCAGCAGCTTGGGCTGGGTTAGCGGGGGCGAGACCCAGTACTTC.

The table lists this clone with a count of one. The chain carries TRBV7-3 and TRBJ2-2, with D perhaps TRBD1 (5 bases). V gave up 5 bases and J gave up 7 bases, with 11 bases separating them. The length of the CDR3 is 13 residues. CDR1 and CDR2 from the germline V gene are SGHTA and FQGTGA. CDR3 sequence (DNA): TGTGCCAGCAGCCCACAGGTCGTCGGGGAGCTGTTTTTT. It specifies CASSPQVVGELFF.

The gene calls are TRBV6-8 and TRBJ2-5; 8 nucleotides match TRBD1. Germline V CDR1 and CDR2: MNHGY, SAAAGT. The trim removed 6 bases at V and 2 bases at J, leaving 14 bases unmatched. The CDR3 covers 17 residues. The CDR3 is CASSHRPRDRIQETQYF. In DNA form, the CDR3 reads TGTGCCAGCAGCCACAGGCCCCGGGACAGGATACAAGAGACCCAGTACTTC.

This chain connects TRBV2 to TRBJ1-5; D unresolved. This CDR3 is 16 amino acids long. Germline V gene lookup returns CDR1 SNHLY and CDR2 FYNNEI. The V end lost 0 bases, the J end lost 9 bases, and 18 bases lay between the germline ends. CDR3 nucleotide sequence: TGTGCCAGCAGTGAAGCGGGAGGACTGACGGCGGGGCCCCAGCATTTT. Its protein product is CASSEAGGLTAGPQHF.

This chain joins TRBV6-5 and TRBJ1-1; 7 nucleotides line up with TRBD1. Trimming cost V 4 bases and J 3 bases; bases outside gene matches: 5. CDR1 is MNHEY, CDR2 SVGAGI, per germline. CDR3 length: 14 amino acids. The CDR3 bases are TGTGCCAGCAGTTCCTATACAGGGGACACTGAAGCTTTCTTT. Amino acid sequence: CASSSYTGDTEAFF.

The rearrangement links TRBV11-2 to TRBJ1-5; TRBD1 agrees at 9 bases. This CDR3 spans 17 amino acids. The V and J ends lost 5 bases and 0 bases, in that order; junction bases with no gene match: 8. The germline gives CDR1 SGHAT, CDR2 FQNNGV. CDR3 sequence reads: CASSRTGGGYSNQPQHF. The CDR3 coding sequence is TGTGCCAGCAGCCGTACAGGGGGCGGGTATAGCAATCAGCCCCAGCATTTT.

The V call is TRBV5-1, the J call TRBJ2-3, with 9 nucleotides matching TRBD1. This CDR3 has 14 residues. J was trimmed by 4 bases and V by 3 bases; bases with no gene match: 3. The germline gives CDR1 SGHRS, CDR2 YFSETQ. CDR3 DNA sequence: TGCGCCAGCAGCTCCGGGACAGGGCCAGATACGCAGTATTTT. Encoded protein: CASSSGTGPDTQYF.

The V call is TRBV5-1, the J call TRBJ1-1; D not certain. Germline V gives CDR1 SGHRS, CDR2 YFSETQ. The CDR3 spans 14 residues. With 4 bases removed from V and 8 bases from J, the gap between germline ends came to 18 bases. CDR3 loop: CASSTTRTDIEAFF. In DNA, the CDR3 is TGCGCCAGCAGCACGACGCGGACTGACATAGAAGCTTTCTTT.

This clone came up once. The chain recombines TRBV5-1 with TRBJ1-2; D gene ambiguous. The CDR3 consists of 12 residues. The germline V gene encodes CDR1 SGHRS and CDR2 YFSETQ. V was cut by 0 bases and J by 4 bases, with 4 bases left in between. In nucleotides, the CDR3 is TGCGCCAGCAGCTTGGACAGCTATGGCTACACCTTC. Translated, it gives CASSLDSYGYTF.

The chain employs TRBV5-6 and TRBJ1-2, with unresolved D. Between the trimmed V and J ends, which lost 1 base and 4 bases, there was a span of 11 bases. The CDR3 consists of 14 residues. The germline CDR1 and CDR2 sequences are SGHDT and YYEEEE. The CDR3 DNA reads as TGTGCCAGCAGCTTGCTTGGCGGGATCTATGGCTACACCTTC. It is translated as CASSLLGGIYGYTF.

The rearrangement joins TRBV27 to TRBJ2-3; 8 bases agree with TRBD1. This CDR3 has 16 amino acids. Germline V gives CDR1 MNHEY, CDR2 SMNVEV (reference sequence). Losses at the gene ends were 2 bases for V and 3 bases for J; bases not matched to a gene: 7. CDR3 loop: CASSLGSRGLTDTQYF. The CDR3, as DNA: TGTGCCAGCAGTTTAGGTTCCAGGGGGCTGACAGATACGCAGTATTTT.

V gene TRBV5-4 combines with J gene TRBJ2-7; D call uncertain. Trimming took 1 base from V and 2 from J, leaving 4 bases between them. CDR3 length: 12 amino acids. Looked up from germline, CDR1 is SGHNT and CDR2 is YYREEE (reference sequence). The CDR3 nucleotides are TGTGCCAGCAGCTTGTCTCCCTACGAGCAGTACTTC. It specifies CASSLSPYEQYF.

The CDR3 region has the DNA TGTGCCAGCAGCCTAGACCGGACAGGGCGTTTTGGCACAGATACGCAGTATTTT. Protein sequence: CASSLDRTGRFGTDTQYF. This chain joins TRBV7-9 and TRBJ2-3; TRBD1 matches at 8 bases. Germline values: CDR1 SEHNR, CDR2 FQNEAQ (reference sequence). With V trimmed by 5 bases and J by 1 base, 14 bases remained unmatched. The CDR3 runs to 18 residues.

The CDR3 nucleotides read TGTGCCAGCAGCTTAGGATACAGGGACCCCGATGGCTACACCTTC. Translated: CASSLGYRDPDGYTF. The chain recombines TRBV7-2 with TRBJ1-2; D is possibly TRBD1 (6 bases). V lost 1 base, J lost 6 bases, and 15 bases lay in between. The CDR3 runs 15 residues. Germline V gene lookup returns CDR1 SGHTA and CDR2 FQGNSA.

This chain uses TRBV4-2 with TRBJ2-3, with 8 positions matching TRBD2. The CDR3 length is 17 residues. Germline loops: CDR1 LGHNA, CDR2 YNFKEQ. Trimming cost V 0 bases and J 1 base; bases outside gene matches: 6. CDR3 amino acids: CASSQDLLAAGTDTQYF. The CDR3 region has the DNA TGTGCCAGCAGCCAAGATCTACTAGCGGCAGGCACAGATACGCAGTATTTT.

The rearrangement uses TRBV27 and TRBJ2-6, with D maybe TRBD1 (6 bases). CDR1 and CDR2 (germline): MNHEY, SMNVEV (reference sequence). The V end lost 1 base, the J end lost 0 bases, and 19 bases lay between the germline ends. The length of the CDR3 is 20 residues. CDR3 protein: CASSLWGQGHGSSGANVLTF. In nucleotides, the CDR3 is TGTGCCAGCAGTTTATGGGGGCAGGGGCACGGTAGCTCTGGGGCCAACGTCCTGACTTTC.

The CDR3 reads CASSLGQEETQYF. The CDR3 bases are TGTGCCAGCAGTTTGGGGCAGGAAGAGACCCAGTACTTC. This sequence joins TRBV12-3 or TRBV12-4 and TRBJ2-5; a weak D match, TRBD1 (5 bases). The V gene lost 3 bases and the J gene lost 3 bases, with 8 bases spanning the gap. CDR3 size: 13 residues.

The V call is TRBV18, the J call TRBJ1-2; 9 nucleotides line up with TRBD1. CDR1 is KGHSH and CDR2 is LQKENI in the germline V gene. Unmatched junction bases numbered 11, after V lost 2 bases and J lost 7 bases. This CDR3 has 16 amino acids. The CDR3 DNA follows: TGTGCCAGCTCACCAACTGGGACAGGGCTACCGGGTGGCTACACCTTC. Protein: CASSPTGTGLPGGYTF. The variable domain in full, with the rest retrieved from reference TRBV18 and TRBJ1-2, is NAGVMQNPRHLVRRRGQEARLRCSPMKGHSHVYWYRQLPEEGLKFMVYLQKENIIDESGMPKERFSAEFPKEGPSILRIQQVVRGDSAAYFCASSPTGTGLPGGYTFGSGTRLTVV.

The chain is built from TRBV7-3 and TRBJ1-2; 9 positions agree with TRBD1. The CDR3 loop spans 15 amino acids. Losses at the gene ends were 6 bases for V and 2 bases for J; bases not matched to a gene: 7. The germline gives CDR1 SGHTA, CDR2 FQGTGA. The CDR3 nucleotides are TGTGCCAGCAGTCCCTGGGACAGGGCGAACTATGGCTACACCTTC. This translates into CASSPWDRANYGYTF.

The chain is built from TRBV19 and TRBJ2-4; tentatively, D is TRBD2 (6 bases). Per the germline V gene, CDR1 is LNHDA and CDR2 is SQIVND (reference sequence). V gave up 7 bases and J gave up 0 bases, with 13 bases separating them. This CDR3 is built from 15 residues. The CDR3 loop is CASTSGVLAKNIQYF. The CDR3 nucleotides are TGTGCCAGTACCTCGGGGGTCCTAGCCAAAAACATTCAGTACTTC.

The chain couples TRBV7-2 to TRBJ2-3; a weak D match, TRBD1 (6 bases). The CDR3 totals 14 residues. The ends were cut back, 4 bases at V and 6 bases at J, with 14 bases in the middle. Germline CDR1 is SGHTA and CDR2 is FQGNSA. The DNA of the CDR3 is TGTGCCAGCAGCTCGGGTACAGGGACGGATACGCAGTATTTT. Its protein is CASSSGTGTDTQYF.

The CDR3 spells CASRREGGDYGYTF. CDR3 nucleotide sequence: TGTGCCAGCAGACGGGAGGGGGGGGACTATGGCTACACCTTC. The chain couples TRBV4-2 to TRBJ1-2; TRBD1 might be the D (6 bases). The CDR3 runs to 14 residues. Germline-derived CDR1 and CDR2 are LGHNA and YNFKEQ. The germline V and J ends were trimmed by 6 bases and 3 bases, with 14 bases remaining between them.

The chain employs TRBV18 and TRBJ2-2; D not certain. Germline CDR1 KGHSH, CDR2 LQKENI. This CDR3 is 12 amino acids long. V was pared by 3 bases and J by 5 bases, with 4 bases between. CDR3 nucleotides: TGTGCCAGCTCACCCAGAACCGGGGAGCTGTTTTTT. As protein: CASSPRTGELFF.